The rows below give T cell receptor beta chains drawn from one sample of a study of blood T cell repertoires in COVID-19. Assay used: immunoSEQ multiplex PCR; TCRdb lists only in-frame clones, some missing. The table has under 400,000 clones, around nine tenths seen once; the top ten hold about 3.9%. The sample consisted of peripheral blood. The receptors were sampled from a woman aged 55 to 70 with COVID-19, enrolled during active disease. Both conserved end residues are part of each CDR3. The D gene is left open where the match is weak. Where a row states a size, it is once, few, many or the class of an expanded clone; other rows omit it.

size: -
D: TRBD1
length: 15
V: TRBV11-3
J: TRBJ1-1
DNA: TGTGCCAGCAGCGCTGGACAGGGGATGAACACTGAAGCTTTCTTT
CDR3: CASSAGQGMNTEAFF

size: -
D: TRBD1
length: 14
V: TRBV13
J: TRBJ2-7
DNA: TGTGCCAGCAGCTTCGGACAGGGACCCTACGAGCAGTACTTC
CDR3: CASSFGQGPYEQYF

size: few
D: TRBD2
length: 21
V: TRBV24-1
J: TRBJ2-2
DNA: TGTGCCACCAGTGATTTGCGAGGGGCTCACGCGGGAGGGTGGAGCACCGGGGAGCTGTTTTTT
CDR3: CATSDLRGAHAGGWSTGELFF

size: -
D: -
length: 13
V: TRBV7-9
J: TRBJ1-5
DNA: TGTGCCAGCAGCTTAACGGGGAATCAGCCCCAGCATTTT
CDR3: CASSLTGNQPQHF

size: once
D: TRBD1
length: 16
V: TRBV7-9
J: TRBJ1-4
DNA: TGTGCCAGCAGCCCGGGACAGCGACTTCCGAATGAAAAACTGTTTTTT
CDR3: CASSPGQRLPNEKLFF

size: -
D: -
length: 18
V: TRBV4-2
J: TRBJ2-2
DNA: TGTGCCAGCAGCCAAGAGGAGGGTCAGGGACTGAGCACCGGGGAGCTGTTTTTT
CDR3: CASSQEEGQGLSTGELFF

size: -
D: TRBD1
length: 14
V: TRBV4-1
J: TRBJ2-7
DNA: TGCGCCAGCAGCCCGGGACAGGGAAGGTACGAGCAGTACTTC
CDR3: CASSPGQGRYEQYF

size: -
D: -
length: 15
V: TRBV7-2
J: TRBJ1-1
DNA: TGTGCCAGCAGCTTAGCGTATGGGGGCCGGACTGAAGCTTTCTTT
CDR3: CASSLAYGGRTEAFF

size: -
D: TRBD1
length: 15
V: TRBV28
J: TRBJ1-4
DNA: TGTGCCAGCAGTTCCGACAGGGCCGTCCATGAAAAACTGTTTTTT
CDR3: CASSSDRAVHEKLFF

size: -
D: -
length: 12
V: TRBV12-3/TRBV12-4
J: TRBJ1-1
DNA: TGTGCCAGCACCTGGGGGGAGATAGAAGCTTTCTTT
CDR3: CASTWGEIEAFF

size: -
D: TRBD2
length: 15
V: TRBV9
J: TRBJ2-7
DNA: TGTGCCAGCAGCCCTACTAGCGGGGTTACCTACGAGCAGTACTTC
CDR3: CASSPTSGVTYEQYF

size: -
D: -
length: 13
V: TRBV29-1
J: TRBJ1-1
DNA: TGCAGCGTCGCGACGGGGGGGAACACTGAAGCTTTCTTT
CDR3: CSVATGGNTEAFF

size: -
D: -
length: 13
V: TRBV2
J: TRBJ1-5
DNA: TGTGCCAGCAGCGTATTCTCGGGTCAGCCCCAGCATTTT
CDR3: CASSVFSGQPQHF

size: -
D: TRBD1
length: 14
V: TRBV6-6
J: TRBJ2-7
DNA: TGTGCCAGCAGTCAGGGGACAGGGAGGTCCGAGCAGTACTTC
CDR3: CASSQGTGRSEQYF

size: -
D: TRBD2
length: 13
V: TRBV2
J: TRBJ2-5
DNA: TGTGCCAGCAGTTCGACTAGCGTAGAGACCCAGTACTTC
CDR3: CASSSTSVETQYF

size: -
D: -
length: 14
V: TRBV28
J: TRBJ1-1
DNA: TGTGCCAGCAGTTTAGGGGGCGTGGACACTGAAGCTTTCTTT
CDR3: CASSLGGVDTEAFF

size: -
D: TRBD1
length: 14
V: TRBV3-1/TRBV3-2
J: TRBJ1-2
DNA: TGTGCCAGCAGCCTAGGGACAGGGAACTATGGCTACACCTTC
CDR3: CASSLGTGNYGYTF

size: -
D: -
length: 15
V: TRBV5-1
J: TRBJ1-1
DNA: TGCGCCAGCAGCTTGTTAAGCACCGGGAACACTGAAGCTTTCTTT
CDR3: CASSLLSTGNTEAFF

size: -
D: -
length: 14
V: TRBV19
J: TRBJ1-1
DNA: TGTGCCAGTAGTCCGCGCTGGAGGGACACTGAAGCTTTCTTT
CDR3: CASSPRWRDTEAFF

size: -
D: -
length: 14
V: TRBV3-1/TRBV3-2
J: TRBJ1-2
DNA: TGTGCCAGCAGCCAGGACACTCCTAACTATGGCTACACCTTC
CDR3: CASSQDTPNYGYTF

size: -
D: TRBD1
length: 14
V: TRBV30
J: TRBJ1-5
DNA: TGTGCCTGGAGGGCTACAGGGGACAATCAGCCCCAGCATTTT
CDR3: CAWRATGDNQPQHF

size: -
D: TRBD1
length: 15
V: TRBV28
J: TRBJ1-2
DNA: TGTGCCAGCAGTCCCAACCCGACAGGGGTGTATGGCTACACCTTC
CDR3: CASSPNPTGVYGYTF

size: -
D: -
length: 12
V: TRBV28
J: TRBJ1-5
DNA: TGTGCCAGCAGCCGGGTGGCTCAGCCCCAGCATTTT
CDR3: CASSRVAQPQHF

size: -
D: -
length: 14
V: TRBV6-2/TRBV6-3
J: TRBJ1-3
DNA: TGTGCCAGCAGTTACAATCTACCGAGGAACACCATATATTTT
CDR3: CASSYNLPRNTIYF

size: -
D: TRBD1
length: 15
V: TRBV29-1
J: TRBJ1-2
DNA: TGCAGCGTCAGCGGGACAGGAGCATCTAACTATGGCTACACCTTC
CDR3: CSVSGTGASNYGYTF

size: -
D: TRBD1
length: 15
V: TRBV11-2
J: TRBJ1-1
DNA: TGTGCCAGCAGCCACTACCCGACAGGGCCCACTGAAGCTTTCTTT
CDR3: CASSHYPTGPTEAFF

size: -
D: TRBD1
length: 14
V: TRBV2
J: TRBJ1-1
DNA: TGTGCCAGCAGTGAACGGACAGGGGCGGCTGAAGCTTTCTTT
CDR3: CASSERTGAAEAFF

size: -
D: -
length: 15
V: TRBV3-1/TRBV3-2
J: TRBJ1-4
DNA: TGTGCCAGCAGCACCCGGGGAGGGTTTAATGAAAAACTGTTTTTT
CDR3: CASSTRGGFNEKLFF

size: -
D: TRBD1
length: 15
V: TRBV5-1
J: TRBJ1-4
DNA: TGCGCCAGCAGCGCCTCAGGGGGCGCGGGGATAAAACTGTTTTTT
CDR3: CASSASGGAGIKLFF

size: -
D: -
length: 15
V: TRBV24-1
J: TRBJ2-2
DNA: TGTGCCACCAAGGAGGGCTCTACCAACACCGGGGAGCTGTTTTTT
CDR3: CATKEGSTNTGELFF

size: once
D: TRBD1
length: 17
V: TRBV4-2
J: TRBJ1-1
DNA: TGTGCCAGCAGCTTGACTCCGGGACAGGGTTTGGACACTGAAGCTTTCTTT
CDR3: CASSLTPGQGLDTEAFF

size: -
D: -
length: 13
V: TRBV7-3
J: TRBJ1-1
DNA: TGTGCCAGCAGCTTTACAGCGAACACTGAAGCTTTCTTT
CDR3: CASSFTANTEAFF

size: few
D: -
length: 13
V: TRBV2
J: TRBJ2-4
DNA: TGTGCCAGCAGTGAATCCGGTTCTGTAGTTCAGTACTTC
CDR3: CASSESGSVVQYF

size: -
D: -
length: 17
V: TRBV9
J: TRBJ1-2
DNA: TGTGCCAGCAGCGTAGCCCCTGGTCAGTTCCCTAACTATGGCTACACCTTC
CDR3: CASSVAPGQFPNYGYTF

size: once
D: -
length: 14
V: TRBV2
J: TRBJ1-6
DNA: TGTGCCAGCAGGGGCTTCAACAGTCGGTCACCCCTCCACTTT
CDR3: CASRGFNSRSPLHF